The 16 T cell receptor beta chains in this list originate from one sample, sequenced in a study of blood T cell repertoires in COVID-19. Sequenced by immunoSEQ multiplex PCR; TCRdb stores in-frame clones only, minus some. The table includes around 300,000 clones, about 85% detected once. Material: peripheral blood. The receptors derive from a woman in her forties or fifties with active or convalescent COVID-19.

V gene TRBV29-1 combines with J gene TRBJ1-1, with a possible D match to TRBD1 (6 bases). The CDR3 spans 12 residues. V lost 4 bases and J lost 1, with 7 bases in between. Germline CDR1 and CDR2: SQVTM and ANQGSEA. The CDR3 DNA reads TGCAGCGTTGGACAGGCGAACACTGAAGCTTTCTTT. It encodes CSVGQANTEAFF.

The chain recombines TRBV6-5 with TRBJ1-5; the D gene is possibly TRBD1 (5 bases). From germline, CDR1 is MNHEY and CDR2 SVGAGI. This CDR3 has 15 residues. V was shortened by 8 bases and J by 2 bases, with 16 bases between the two germline ends. As DNA, the CDR3 is TGTGCCAGCGTGTGGGAGGGGACGGGCAATCAGCCCCAGCATTTT. It codes for CASVWEGTGNQPQHF.

The rearrangement uses TRBV27 and TRBJ2-1; maybe TRBD2 (7 bases). Germline values: CDR1 MNHEY, CDR2 SMNVEV (reference sequence). This CDR3 is 17 amino acids long. V was trimmed by 0 bases and J by 4 bases, leaving 16 bases between them. As DNA, the CDR3 is TGTGCCAGCAGTTTATCGAGGGGAGCGGGGACATACAATGAGCAGTTCTTC. Translation gives CASSLSRGAGTYNEQFF.

The chain joins TRBV2 to TRBJ2-1; a possible D gene is TRBD1 (5 bases). Germline values: CDR1 SNHLY, CDR2 FYNNEI. V was cut by 3 bases and J by 9 bases, with 15 bases left in between. CDR3 size: 14 residues. Here the CDR3 reads CASSETSDSGEQFF. The CDR3 DNA reads TGTGCCAGCAGTGAGACGTCCGACAGTGGTGAGCAGTTCTTC.

This clone was recorded once. The V gene is TRBV5-1, the J gene TRBJ2-7; 7 bases map to TRBD2. With V trimmed by 4 bases and J by 4 bases, 17 bases remained unmatched. Germline CDR1 reads SGHRS; CDR2 reads YFSETQ. CDR3 length equals 17 residues. CDR3 sequence: CASSPAVAGASGYEQYF. CDR3 coding DNA: TGCGCCAGCAGCCCGGCCGTCGCGGGAGCTTCGGGATACGAGCAGTACTTC. Based on the CDR3 plus reference TRBV5-1 and TRBJ2-7, the full variable domain is KAGVTQTPRYLIKTRGQQVTLSCSPISGHRSVSWYQQTPGQGLQFLFEYFSETQRNKGNFPGRFSGRQFSNSRSEMNVSTLELGDSALYLCASSPAVAGASGYEQYFGPGTRLTVT.

In DNA, the CDR3 is TGTGCCAGCAGCCCAGGGGAACAGGGCGGGCATGGCTACACCTTC. Translated, it gives CASSPGEQGGHGYTF. The chain recombines TRBV7-9 with TRBJ1-2; possible D gene TRBD1, 6 bases. Germline-derived CDR1 and CDR2 are SEHNR and FQNEAQ (reference sequence). CDR3 length: 15 residues. The ends were cut back, 5 bases at V and 6 bases at J, with 19 bases in the middle.

This chain uses TRBV13 with TRBJ1-5, with D maybe TRBD1 (5 bases). V was pared by 1 base and J by 9 bases, with 7 bases between. This CDR3 has 12 amino acids. Germline CDR1 and CDR2: PRHDT and FYEKMQ (reference sequence). Here the CDR3 reads CASSLDQGPQHF. The CDR3 nucleotides read TGTGCCAGCAGCTTAGACCAGGGGCCCCAGCATTTT. Full variable domain (rest looked up from reference TRBV13 and TRBJ1-5): AAGVIQSPRHLIKEKRETATLKCYPIPRHDTVYWYQQGPGQDPQFLISFYEKMQSDKGSIPDRFSAQQFSDYHSELNMSSLELGDSALYFCASSLDQGPQHFGDGTRLSIL.

V is TRBV7-9 and J is TRBJ2-1, with D maybe TRBD1 (5 bases). The ends were cut back, 2 bases at V and 3 bases at J, with 23 bases in the middle. This CDR3 has 19 amino acids. In germline, CDR1 is SEHNR, CDR2 FQNEAQ (reference sequence). The CDR3 bases are TGTGCCAGCAGCTTATTATTATTTCTTCAGGGTGACGACTACAATGAGCAGTTCTTC. It translates to CASSLLLFLQGDDYNEQFF.

This sequence joins TRBV28 and TRBJ2-2, with TRBD1 matching over 12 bases. The CDR3 consists of 15 residues. V shed 7 bases and J 7 bases; nucleotides not matched to a gene: 7. Germline loops: CDR1 MDHEN, CDR2 SYDVKM. In DNA form, the CDR3 reads TGTGCCAGCACTGGGACAGGGGGCGTCGGCGGGGAGCTGTTTTTT. Translated, it gives CASTGTGGVGGELFF.

The rearrangement links TRBV14 to TRBJ1-3; D unresolved. The CDR3 runs to 16 residues. Per germline, CDR1 SGHDN and CDR2 FVKESK. V lost 4 bases and J lost 0, with 13 bases in between. CDR3 sequence reads: CASSPSRETSGNTIYF. CDR3 nucleotide sequence: TGTGCCAGCAGCCCATCCCGGGAGACCTCTGGAAACACCATATATTTT.

This clone was counted a single time. This specimen includes other DNA sequences encoding the same CDR3. This sequence joins TRBV27 and TRBJ1-5; no clear D gene. From germline, CDR1 is MNHEY and CDR2 SMNVEV (reference sequence). Trimming stripped 2 bases from V and 4 bases from J, with 6 bases between. This CDR3 is built from 13 residues. The CDR3 DNA sequence: TGTGCCAGCAGTTTACGGGGAAATCAGCCCCAGCATTTT. It encodes CASSLRGNQPQHF.

CDR3: CTSSQGTREHKDTQYF. The CDR3 DNA sequence: TGCACCAGCAGCCAAGGGACTAGGGAGCACAAAGATACGCAGTATTTT. The V and J genes are TRBV1 and TRBJ2-3; TRBD2, the D gene given by the table, was not confirmed from the DNA. TRBV1 is marked as a pseudogene. The CDR3 contains 16 residues.

The CDR3 DNA is TGTGCCAGCAGTTTAGTCGGTCCCTACGAGCAGTACTTC. Translated, it gives CASSLVGPYEQYF. The V and J genes are TRBV12-3 or TRBV12-4 and TRBJ2-7; D is uncertain. The CDR3 contains 13 residues. The V end lost 1 base, the J end lost 2 bases, and 6 bases lay between the germline ends.

This clone was seen just once. The chain is built from TRBV9 and TRBJ2-4; D is undetermined. Trimming stripped 3 bases from V and 0 bases from J, with 7 bases between. Per the germline V gene, CDR1 is SGDLS and CDR2 is YYNGEE. The CDR3 is 14 residues long. The CDR3 region has the DNA TGTGCCAGCAGCGGACATCTAGCCAAAAACATTCAGTACTTC. Encoded protein: CASSGHLAKNIQYF.

V and J are TRBV18 and TRBJ2-3; 8 bases line up with TRBD2. V shed 3 bases, J shed 0 bases, and the junction held 8 bases outside the gene matches. The germline V gene has CDR1 KGHSH and CDR2 LQKENI. The CDR3 is 17 amino acids. CDR3 sequence reads: CASSPPGRGASTDTQYF. The CDR3 bases are TGTGCCAGCTCACCTCCCGGGAGGGGAGCGAGCACAGATACGCAGTATTTT.

The chain combines TRBV19 with TRBJ1-5; 7 bases map to TRBD1. With 9 bases clipped from V and 4 bases from J, the junction kept 12 bases outside the gene matches. Germline V CDR1 and CDR2: LNHDA, SQIVND (reference sequence). The CDR3 has 15 amino acids. CDR3 nucleotide sequence: TGTGCCAGCAGAGGAGAGGGGACAGTAAATCAGCCCCAGCATTTT. Protein sequence: CASRGEGTVNQPQHF.